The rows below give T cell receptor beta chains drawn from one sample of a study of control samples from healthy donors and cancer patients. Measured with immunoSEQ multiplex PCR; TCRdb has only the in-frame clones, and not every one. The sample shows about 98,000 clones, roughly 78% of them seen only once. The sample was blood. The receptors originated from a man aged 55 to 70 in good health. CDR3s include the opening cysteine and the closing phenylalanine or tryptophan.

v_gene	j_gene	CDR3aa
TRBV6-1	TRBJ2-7	CASSEELAGSYEQYF
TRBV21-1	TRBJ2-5	CASSPQGSGQETQYF
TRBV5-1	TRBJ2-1	CASRSTGSSYNEQFF
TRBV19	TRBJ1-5	CASSRSGVLTRGNQPQHF
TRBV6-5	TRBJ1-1	CASSYRGGIRNTEAFF
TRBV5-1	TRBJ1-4	CASSPHGQGQDKLFF
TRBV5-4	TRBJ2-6	CASSAEPDSGANVLTF
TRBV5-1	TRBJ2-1	CASRNPPYNEQFF
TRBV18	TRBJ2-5	CASSPGHQEGAQYF
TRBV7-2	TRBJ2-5	CASSLRLETQYF
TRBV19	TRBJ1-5	CASSMITSHQPQHF
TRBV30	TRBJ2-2	CAWSDTGEDTGELFF